Below, one T cell receptor beta chain is given with its context. In this sample, this clonotype turned up many times. This receptor's antigen is unknown. No much larger clonotype is one base removed from it; base qualities were not supplied. The library was obtained by 5' RACE. Reads for this sample came from an Illumina HiSeq 2000. Template switching added a universal primer binding site, and the final cDNA carried a unique molecular identifier that allowed TCR cDNA molecules to be counted accurately. Specific primers in the conserved constant-segment region were used to synthesize first-strand cDNA for TCR alpha and beta chains. To control for contamination, every cDNA library was double barcoded, receiving both a SMART-Mk sample barcode and Illumina barcodes. TruSeq adapter sequences along with Illumina sample barcodes were introduced in two successive PCR steps. TCR alpha and beta cDNA libraries were sequenced on the Illumina HiSeq platform with custom primers. As for how the authors treated the data: Raw reads were processed with MiGEC to extract unique molecular identifiers, and MiXCR was used to determine CDR3 positions. For each individual, recombination models were inferred using an EM algorithm with the repgenHMM and IGoR tools. Shared clonotypes were analyzed with the tcR package in R, and sharing was normalized by the product of cloneset sizes. Out-of-frame nonproductive sequences were analyzed to study raw recombination free of thymic and clonal selection effects. TCRdb cleaned the public reads at Q25 with fastp, built clones with MiXCR and kept in-frame beta chains. Rows are combined by CDR3 protein, so each entry shows the most common genes and DNA. Clone size and V and J calls follow TCRdb, not the original study. The sample has 450,000 to 650,000 distinct CDR3 sequences on record, 9.6% of them singletons. The top ten hold 2.5% to 3.5% of the sample.

These data come from a study of identical twins (dated by TCRdb to 2015 to 2016). Describing the broader study: TCR alpha and beta repertoires from monozygotic twins, unrelated adults of various ages and cord blood were deep-sequenced to test whether fetal clonotypes persist. To rule out contamination, the twin experiments were replicated at different times with different library preparation protocols. General findings and caveats noted by the study authors: Invariant T cells such as MAIT and iNKT could partly confound zero-insertion analyses, although diverse VJ usage argued against such confounding for most clonotypes. Because the same donors could not be followed over many years, the conclusions depended on cross-sectional statistical analysis. Abundant cord blood beta clonotypes had fewer insertions, young adult naive repertoires showed a similar but weaker trend, and memory repertoires showed no such trend. A weaker excess of twin sharing was found in beta out-of-frame sequences because the signal-to-noise ratio was lowered by fewer shared sequences. Out-of-frame TCR alpha sequences shared between twins showed an excess of low generation-probability sequences compared with coincidental sharing between unrelated individuals. Out-of-frame TCR alpha sharing in monozygotic twins was systematically underestimated by recombination models, whereas sharing between unrelated individuals was in agreement with the recombination models.

The CDR3, cysteine through phenylalanine, is 14 amino acids long. CDR3 DNA is the only sequence kept; it has 42 bases, read in frame from the first base. CDR1 and CDR2, looked up from the germline V gene, are SQVTM and ANQGSEA. V loses 7 bases, J loses 4 bases, and the germline ends lie 16 bases apart. Only healthy Caucasian donors were included. Three pairs of female monozygotic twins, all aged 18 to 29 years, made up the twin cohort. The RNA used for TCR libraries was isolated from peripheral blood mononuclear cells. A further study also used this sample, focusing on yellow fever vaccine responses in identical twins. The second paper states: According to the authors, in identical twins the way T cells responded to vaccination appeared partly convergent and partly personalized. In identical twins, the study followed T cell clones that responded to the vaccine with precision.

The chain is assembled from TRBV29-1 and TRBJ2-2; the D gene is tentatively TRBD1 or TRBD2, each matching 5 bases. The sequence was obtained from a woman under 30 in good health. Material: PBMCs. CDR3 reads: CSASRTRGTGELFF. The DNA sequence is as follows: TGCAGCGCCTCCCGGACGAGGGGCACCGGGGAGCTGTTTTTT.